The T cell receptor (beta chain) under discussion was sequenced for a study of blood T cells in healthy people across ages. Study-wide results and caveats: Unsorted PBMCs prevented conclusive naive versus antigen-experienced comparison. Across the age range, TCR beta diversity per million T cells fell in a roughly linear way.

Concerning this clonotype: Antigen specificity is unknown.

Primed by a sample-barcoded 5' primer and a J-beta primer mix, a second PCR proceeded for roughly 7 to 12 cycles. TCRdb reprocessed the 5' RACE reads via MiXCR and lists one record per CDR3 protein. The sample holds about 1.6 million distinct CDR3 sequences, 30% to 40% seen once. The CDR3 has 15 residues. V was clipped by 6 bases and J by 4 bases; unmatched bases: 5. This TCR was recovered from a woman aged 25 to 39 in good health. The V and J genes are TRBV12-3 or TRBV12-4 and TRBJ2-3; TRBD1 aligns across 12 bases. Sequenced input: blood. CDR3 sequence reads: CASRGTGGSPDTQYF. The DNA for the CDR3 is TGTGCCAGCAGGGGGACAGGGGGCAGTCCAGATACGCAGTATTTT.